This T cell receptor (beta chain) derives from a study of post-analysis software for immune sequencing data. For the study at large: Both relapsing-remitting and secondary progressive multiple sclerosis featured among the disease courses, as did progressive-relapsing multiple sclerosis.

The CDR3 has 13 residues. Germline V gene lookup returns CDR1 MNHEY and CDR2 SMNVEV (reference sequence). V lost 7 bases, J lost 2 bases, and 9 bases lay in between. Overall study findings and caveats: Elevated frequency relative to controls characterized four or five TRBV segments in patients, TRBV5-6, TRBV5-1 and TRBV20-1 among them. There was significantly lower normalized Chao1 diversity in multiple sclerosis patients than in controls.

Notes on this clonotype: Its matching antigen is unknown.

TCR beta cDNA libraries included unique molecular identifiers. Once roughly 0.85 to 11 million T cells were used, hundreds of thousands of cDNA molecules resulted. TCRdb redid the calling of the PCR reads with MiXCR, one entry per CDR3 protein. This sample has approximately 570,000 distinct CDR3 sequences, with about 40% found just once. This chain uses TRBV27 with TRBJ2-1; D uncertain. This receptor was identified in a girl aged 10 to 17 with multiple sclerosis. Sequencing was done on a sample of blood. CDR3 DNA sequence: TGTGCCAGCAAGCCACGAACCTACAATGAGCAGTTCTTC. Translation: CASKPRTYNEQFF.